Sequencing of this T cell receptor beta chain was carried out in a study of Graves' ophthalmopathy and Graves' hyperthyroidism. This clonotype has only a few counts. RNA transcripts provided the template for amplifying TCR beta CDR3 regions. HTBI primers primed a first-round RT-PCR, and a second-round multiplex PCR followed. TCRdb re-called the multiplex PCR reads with MiXCR, one entry per CDR3 protein. The data contain over a million distinct CDR3 sequences, roughly 35% of them singletons. Germline V lookup: CDR1 LNHDA, CDR2 SQIVND (reference sequence). The V gene end was trimmed by 3 bases and the J gene end by 5 bases; junction bases not matched to a gene: 11. The CDR3 totals 17 residues.

The TCR comes from an adult man with Graves' hyperthyroidism. This chain connects TRBV19 to TRBJ2-2; TRBD2 matches 8 bases. Material for sequencing was peripheral blood or thyroid tissue (not recorded which). The CDR3 DNA reads as TGTGCCAGTAGTATTGTGGCGTTGAGCGGGGGAACCGGGGAGCTGTTTTTT. This sequence encodes CASSIVALSGGTGELFF.